This entry describes one T cell receptor (beta chain). Its matching antigen is unknown. The repertoire was sequenced with immunoSEQ multiplex PCR; TCRdb's copy has only in-frame clones and lacks some. This sample has more than 100,000 clones; 85% to 95% occur once, and the top ten carry approximately 1.8%. J gave up 7 bases and V 4 bases, and 3 bases lay outside the gene matches. In germline, CDR1 is SGDLS, CDR2 YYNGEE. CDR3 length: 15 amino acids. The data stem from a study of T cell responses to AZD1222 COVID-19 vaccine. Study at large: Pooling was applied to second doses at about 4 or about 12 weeks.

Overall study results and limits: Nearly half of unique spike-specific TCRs reportedly avoided B.1.351 and B.1.1.7 mutated regions. Mostly white British, mostly female donors; authors suggested clonal diversity may be underestimated. At study baseline, merely several AZD1222 recipients were seropositive.

Material: peripheral blood, obtained on day 0 of AZD1222 vaccination. The chain joins TRBV9 to TRBJ2-1; 15 nucleotides match TRBD2. This clonotype was obtained from an adult in good health. In nucleotides, the CDR3 is TGTGCCAGCAGCCGAGGGACTAGCGGGAGGAATGAGCAGTTCTTC. It is translated as CASSRGTSGRNEQFF.